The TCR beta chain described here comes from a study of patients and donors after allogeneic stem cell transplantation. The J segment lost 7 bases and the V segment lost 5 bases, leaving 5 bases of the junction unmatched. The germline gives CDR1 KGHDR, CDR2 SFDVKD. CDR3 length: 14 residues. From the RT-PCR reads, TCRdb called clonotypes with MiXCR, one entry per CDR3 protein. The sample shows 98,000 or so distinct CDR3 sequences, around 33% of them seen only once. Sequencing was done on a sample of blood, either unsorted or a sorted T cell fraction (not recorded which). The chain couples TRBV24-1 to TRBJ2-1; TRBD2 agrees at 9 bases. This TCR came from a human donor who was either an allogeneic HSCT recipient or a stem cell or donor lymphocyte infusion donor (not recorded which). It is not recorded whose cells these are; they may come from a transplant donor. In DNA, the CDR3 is TGTGCCACCAGTGGTAGCGGGAGAAGTAATGAGCAGTTCTTC. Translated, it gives CATSGSGRSNEQFF.